This T cell receptor beta chain was profiled in a study of cytotoxic CD8 clonotypes in ibrutinib-treated CLL. Study summary: For this cohort, patients were about a dozen relapsed/refractory and around 15 treatment-naive, while 17 were IGHV unmutated. Responses: around 24 partial, 2 complete; after median 68 months, approximately 15 stayed remitted, around twelve progressed.

The repertoire was sequenced with immunoSEQ multiplex PCR; TCRdb's copy has only in-frame clones and lacks some. The sample lists around 52,000 clones; 50% to 70% were seen once. Study-wide results and limits: Public clonotypes, rarely seen, contracted or held steady on treatment. Measured clonality at baseline was greater than in age-matched healthy donors and tracked with circulating CD8+ T-cell counts.

This clone was recorded once. The antigen remains unidentified. Germline values: CDR1 MDHEN, CDR2 SYDVKM. This CDR3 has 17 residues. With 3 bases removed from V and 4 bases from J, the gap between germline ends came to 19 bases. V gene TRBV28 combines with J gene TRBJ2-1; D perhaps matches TRBD2 (6 bases). The sequencing used PBMCs, collected after 24 months of ibrutinib treatment. The sequence derives from a human donor with chronic lymphocytic leukemia. The CDR3 nucleotides read TGTGCCAGCAGTTTTCGTCCTATGGGGGAGGCATACAATGAGCAGTTCTTC. Translating gives CASSFRPMGEAYNEQFF.